Shown below are 21 T cell receptor beta chains from a single sample sequenced in a study of blood T cell repertoires in COVID-19. Profiled with immunoSEQ multiplex PCR; TCRdb holds only in-frame clones, not every one. The sample holds 20,000 to 30,000 clones, 65% to 90% seen once. Sequenced: peripheral blood. These receptors were taken from a human donor in a cohort sampled during active COVID-19.

This CDR3 is CASGYGQGGNTIYF. The CDR3 DNA is TGTGCTAGTGGATACGGACAGGGCGGAAACACCATATATTTT. V gene TRBV12-5 combines with J gene TRBJ1-3; 8 bases agree with TRBD1. The CDR3 runs to 14 residues. The junction had 5 bases not matched to a gene; V was cut back by 6 bases and J by 4 bases. Germline loops: CDR1 LGHNT, CDR2 FRNRAP. The full variable domain, completed using reference TRBV12-5 and TRBJ1-3, is DARVTQTPRHKVTEMGQEVTMRCQPILGHNTVFWYRQTMMQGLELLAYFRNRAPLDDSGMPKDRFSAEMPDATLATLKIQPSEPRDSAVYFCASGYGQGGNTIYFGEGSWLTVV.

This rearrangement joins TRBV5-4 to TRBJ2-1; 13 nucleotides match TRBD2. The trim removed 5 bases at V and 2 bases at J, leaving 1 base unmatched. Looked up from germline, CDR1 is SGHNT and CDR2 is YYREEE (reference sequence). This CDR3 region has 15 residues. This chain's CDR3 is CASRTSGGAYNEQFF. CDR3 bases: TGTGCCAGCAGAACTAGCGGGGGGGCCTACAATGAGCAGTTCTTC.

This clone was detected only once. The chain couples TRBV7-2 to TRBJ2-3; 7 positions match TRBD2. The germline gives CDR1 SGHTA, CDR2 FQGNSA. The V gene end was trimmed by 5 bases and the J gene end by 2 bases; junction bases not matched to a gene: 10. The CDR3 extends over 16 amino acids. The CDR3 nucleotides read TGTGCCAGCAGCCGGGGGAGGGCGGGGCCCACAGATACGCAGTATTTT. This translates into CASSRGRAGPTDTQYF.

V usage is TRBV5-1 and J usage is TRBJ1-2; 10 nucleotides line up with TRBD1. The CDR3 is 16 amino acids. From germline, CDR1 is SGHRS and CDR2 YFSETQ. The trim removed 0 bases at V and 6 bases at J, leaving 8 bases unmatched. CDR3 in amino acids: CASSLGQGALLNGYTF. CDR3 nucleotides: TGCGCCAGCAGCTTGGGACAGGGGGCGCTTCTAAATGGCTACACCTTC.

The CDR3 reads CAISEGSGSRYEQYF. The DNA for the CDR3 is TGTGCCATCAGTGAGGGGAGCGGGAGTAGGTACGAGCAGTACTTC. The chain links TRBV10-3 to TRBJ2-7, with 8 bases fitting TRBD2. The CDR3 has 15 amino acids. The ends lost 2 bases at V and 4 bases at J; junction bases unmatched: 7. Germline CDR1 is ENHRY and CDR2 is SYGVKD.

Remarks on this clone: One junction end disagrees with the germline gene, perhaps due to a read error. The chain combines TRBV15 with TRBJ1-2; D is undetermined. The V gene's germline CDR1 is LNHNV and CDR2 YYDKDF (reference sequence). CDR3 length: 12 amino acids. CDR3 nucleotide sequence: TGTGCCACCAGCCGAGACACACATGGCTACACCTTC. It translates to CATSRDTHGYTF.

V gene TRBV7-8 combines with J gene TRBJ1-2, with 9 bases matching TRBD1. Germline V CDR1 and CDR2: SGHVS, FQNEAQ. Trimming removed 6 bases from V and 2 bases from J; junction bases left unmatched: 4. The CDR3 has 14 residues. In DNA, the CDR3 is TGTGCCAGCAGTCCAGGACAGGGGAACTATGGCTACACCTTC. The encoded protein is CASSPGQGNYGYTF.

This clone was seen once. V usage is TRBV29-1 and J usage is TRBJ1-2; D not certain. V lost 2 bases to trimming and J lost 4 bases, with 5 bases between them. The CDR3 extends over 11 amino acids. Germline CDR1 SQVTM, CDR2 ANQGSEA. The CDR3 coding sequence is TGCAGCGTTGAATCAGTCTATGGCTACACCTTC. Protein sequence: CSVESVYGYTF.

The chain joins TRBV4-1 to TRBJ1-3, with a possible D match to TRBD1 (6 bases). The length of the CDR3 is 17 residues. Germline values: CDR1 MGHRA, CDR2 YSYEKL. Trimming cost V 0 bases and J 1 base, with 13 bases left between them. The CDR3 DNA sequence: TGCGCCAGCAGCCAAGATGCGGGGGGCACATCTGGAAACACCATATATTTT. It codes for CASSQDAGGTSGNTIYF.

This clone was counted a single time. The V gene is TRBV9, the J gene TRBJ1-2, with 11 nucleotides matching TRBD1. V dropped 0 bases and J dropped 4; count of bases not matched to a gene: 2. This CDR3 comprises 15 residues. The germline V gene encodes CDR1 SGDLS and CDR2 YYNGEE. The CDR3 nucleotides read TGTGCCAGCAGCGTAGGGGGGACAGGGGGCTATGGCTACACCTTC. Amino acids: CASSVGGTGGYGYTF. Drawing the rest from reference TRBV9 and TRBJ1-2, the complete variable domain is DSGVTQTPKHLITATGQRVTLRCSPRSGDLSVYWYQQSLDQGLQFLIQYYNGEERAKGNILERFSAQQFPDLHSELNLSSLELGDSALYFCASSVGGTGGYGYTFGSGTRLTVV.

The chain links TRBV24-1 to TRBJ2-2; weak D call: TRBD2 (7 bases). Germline V CDR1 and CDR2: KGHDR, SFDVKD. The CDR3 covers 16 residues. V was trimmed by 9 bases and J by 4 bases, leaving 20 bases between them. CDR3 coding DNA: TGTGCCACCCCCGGCGGGGGCCCGACCGCCACCGGGGAGCTGTTTTTT. It is translated as CATPGGGPTATGELFF.

The chain recombines TRBV7-2 with TRBJ2-7, with no clear D. Trimming left V 0 bases short and J 3 bases short, with 9 bases between. The CDR3 is 14 residues long. Per the germline V gene, CDR1 is SGHTA and CDR2 is FQGNSA. This CDR3 is CASSLAQAGYEQYF. In DNA, the CDR3 is TGTGCCAGCAGCTTAGCGCAGGCTGGCTACGAGCAGTACTTC. Full variable domain (missing parts from reference TRBV7-2 and TRBJ2-7): GAGVSQSPSNKVTEKGKDVELRCDPISGHTALYWYRQSLGQGLEFLIYFQGNSAPDKSGLPSDRFSAERTGGSVSTLTIQRTQQEDSAVYLCASSLAQAGYEQYFGPGTRLTVT.

This clone was recorded a few times. The genes are TRBV18 and TRBJ2-2; maybe TRBD2 (5 bases). Germline-derived CDR1 and CDR2 are KGHSH and LQKENI. V gave up 3 bases and J gave up 10 bases, with 24 bases separating them. The CDR3 loop spans 17 amino acids. DNA of the CDR3: TGTGCCAGCTCACCCCTCCCCCGGGCGGGTCCAATCGAGGAGCTGTTTTTT. It specifies CASSPLPRAGPIEELFF. The full variable domain, rest sourced from reference TRBV18 and TRBJ2-2, is NAGVMQNPRHLVRRRGQEARLRCSPMKGHSHVYWYRQLPEEGLKFMVYLQKENIIDESGMPKERFSAEFPKEGPSILRIQQVVRGDSAAYFCASSPLPRAGPIEELFFGEGSRLTVL.

The chain joins TRBV19 to TRBJ1-5; D not resolved. The CDR3 totals 14 residues. CDR1 and CDR2 from the germline V gene are LNHDA and SQIVND (reference sequence). The V end was cut by 9 bases, the J end by 4 bases, with 16 bases between. The CDR3 DNA reads TGTGCCAGCGATTCAGGTTTAAGGAATCAGCCCCAGCATTTT. It specifies CASDSGLRNQPQHF.

This clone was detected only a few times. J is TRBJ2-3 and V is TRBV6-2 or TRBV6-3, with 8 nucleotides matching TRBD1. This CDR3 is 15 amino acids long. CDR1 MNHEY and CDR2 SVGEGT come from the germline V gene. Trimming took 2 bases from V and 4 from J; bases not matched to a gene: 5. CDR3 protein: CASSYLTGEADTQYF. CDR3 coding DNA: TGTGCCAGCAGTTACCTGACAGGGGAGGCAGATACGCAGTATTTT.

The chain couples TRBV25-1 to TRBJ1-6, with D uncertain. The CDR3 has 13 amino acids. Deletions cut 3 bases from V and 7 bases from J, with 7 bases between. CDR1 and CDR2 from the germline V gene are MGHDK and SYGVNS. In DNA form, the CDR3 reads TGTGCCAGCAGTGAGAGAACCAATTCACCCCTCCACTTT. This encodes CASSERTNSPLHF.

V is TRBV19 and J is TRBJ2-4; 8 bases are shared with TRBD2. The trim removed 0 bases at V and 5 bases at J, leaving 12 bases unmatched. Germline assignment: CDR1 LNHDA and CDR2 SQIVND (reference sequence). This CDR3 has 18 residues. The CDR3 DNA is TGTGCCAGTAGTATAGATCTCCTTCCAGCGGGGGTCGAAAACATTCAGTACTTC. It yields the protein CASSIDLLPAGVENIQYF.

This rearrangement joins TRBV19 to TRBJ2-2; 7 bases map to TRBD1. With 10 bases clipped from V and 3 bases from J, the junction kept 14 bases outside the gene matches. Germline assignment: CDR1 LNHDA and CDR2 SQIVND (reference sequence). The CDR3 loop spans 16 amino acids. The CDR3 DNA sequence: TGTGCCACCCAACCACCGACAGGGACCGACACCGGGGAGCTGTTTTTT. It encodes CATQPPTGTDTGELFF. Using reference TRBV19 and TRBJ2-2 for the parts outside the CDR3, the full variable domain is DGGITQSPKYLFRKEGQNVTLSCEQNLNHDAMYWYRQDPGQGLRLIYYSQIVNDFQKGDIAEGYSVSREKKESFPLTVTSAQKNPTAFYLCATQPPTGTDTGELFFGEGSRLTVL.

J is TRBJ2-7 and V is TRBV27; D possibly corresponds to TRBD1 (6 bases). CDR1 and CDR2 (germline): MNHEY, SMNVEV (reference sequence). The germline V and J ends were trimmed by 7 bases and 0 bases, with 13 bases remaining between them. The CDR3 extends over 14 amino acids. The CDR3 nucleotides are TGTGCCAGCAAGTCGGACAGATTCTCCTACGAGCAGTACTTC. It encodes CASKSDRFSYEQYF.

The rearrangement uses TRBV6-5 and TRBJ2-7; D is unclear. CDR3 size: 13 residues. Germline V gene sequence: CDR1 MNHEY, CDR2 SVGAGI. V shed 4 bases and J shed 4 bases, with 11 bases lying between them. The CDR3 sequence: CASSSSDSYEQYF. The CDR3 bases are TGTGCCAGCAGTTCCTCTGACTCATACGAGCAGTACTTC.

This sequence joins TRBV11-2 and TRBJ2-1, with 8 bases aligning to TRBD1. Germline V gene data show CDR1 as SGHAT and CDR2 as FQNNGV. This CDR3 region has 17 residues. V was pared by 4 bases and J by 5 bases, with 13 bases of the junction left unmatched. The CDR3 is CASSSFDRGPKNNEQFF. CDR3 nucleotides: TGTGCCAGCAGCTCCTTTGACAGGGGCCCGAAAAACAATGAGCAGTTCTTC.